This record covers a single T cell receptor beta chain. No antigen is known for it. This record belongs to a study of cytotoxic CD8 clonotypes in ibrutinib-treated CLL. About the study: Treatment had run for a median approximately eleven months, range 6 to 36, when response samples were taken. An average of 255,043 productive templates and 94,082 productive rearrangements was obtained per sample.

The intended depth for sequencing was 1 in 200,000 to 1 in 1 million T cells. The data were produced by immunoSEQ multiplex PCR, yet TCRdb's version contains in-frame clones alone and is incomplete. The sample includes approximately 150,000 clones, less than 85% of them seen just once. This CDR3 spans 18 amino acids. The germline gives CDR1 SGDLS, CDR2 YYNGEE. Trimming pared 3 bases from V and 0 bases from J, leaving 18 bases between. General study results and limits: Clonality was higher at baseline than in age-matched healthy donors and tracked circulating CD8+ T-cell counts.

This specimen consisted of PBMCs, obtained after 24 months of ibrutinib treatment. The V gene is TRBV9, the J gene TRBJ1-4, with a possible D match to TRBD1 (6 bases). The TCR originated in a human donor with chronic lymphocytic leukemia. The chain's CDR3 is CASSGLGGLDATNEKLFF. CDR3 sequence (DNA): TGTGCCAGCAGCGGCCTGGGGGGGCTTGATGCAACTAATGAAAAACTGTTTTTT.